Listed here are 25 T cell receptor beta chains from one sample, sequenced in a study of T cell repertoires in cytomegalovirus infection. MiXCR was run by TCRdb on the reads, yielding one entry per CDR3 protein. The sample contains hundreds of thousands of distinct CDR3 sequences, 11% of which appear only once. The sample consisted of PBMCs. Receptors originate from a human donor in good health (CMV status not recorded). Some clones in this sample may be carry-over from other donors' samples.

This clonotype was detected ten times or more. This rearrangement joins TRBV5-4 to TRBJ2-1, with 13 nucleotides matching TRBD2. Unmatched junction bases numbered 5, after V lost 6 bases and J lost 2 bases. Germline lookup yields CDR1 SGHNT and CDR2 YYREEE (reference sequence). This CDR3 contains 16 residues. The CDR3 nucleotides are TGTGCCAGCAACCCACTAGCGGGGGGGCCCTACAATGAGCAGTTCTTC. This codes for CASNPLAGGPYNEQFF. Based on the CDR3 plus reference TRBV5-4 and TRBJ2-1, the full variable domain is ETGVTQSPTHLIKTRGQQVTLRCSSQSGHNTVSWYQQALGQGPQFIFQYYREEENGRGNFPPRFSGLQFPNYSSELNVNALELDDSALYLCASNPLAGGPYNEQFFGPGTRLTVL.

This clonotype was detected ten times or more. V and J are TRBV2 and TRBJ2-2; TRBD1 matches 12 bases. The length of the CDR3 is 19 residues. Germline CDR1 SNHLY, CDR2 FYNNEI. The J segment lost 5 bases and the V segment lost 2 bases, leaving 12 bases of the junction unmatched. The CDR3 DNA follows: TGTGCCAGCAGTGAACCCTTTTCCGGGACAGGGGGCCGTACCGGGGAGCTGTTTTTT. Protein product: CASSEPFSGTGGRTGELFF.

This clonotype was seen at least ten times. The chain joins TRBV19 to TRBJ1-5; weak D call: TRBD1 (6 bases). V shed 1 base and J shed 0 bases, with 7 bases lying between them. There are 15 residues in the CDR3. Germline V gene sequence: CDR1 LNHDA, CDR2 SQIVND (reference sequence). The CDR3 DNA reads TGTGCCAGTAGTATAGTGGACAGTAGCAATCAGCCCCAGCATTTT. It encodes CASSIVDSSNQPQHF.

This clonotype was picked up many times. V usage is TRBV6-2 or TRBV6-3 and J usage is TRBJ1-2, with TRBD1 matching over 8 bases. V lost 4 bases, J lost 7 bases, and 5 bases stayed unmatched. This CDR3 has 13 amino acids. CDR1 is MNHEY, CDR2 SVGEGT, per germline. The chain's CDR3 is CASSSDRDGGYTF. CDR3 DNA sequence: TGTGCCAGCAGTTCGGACAGGGACGGTGGCTACACCTTC.

This clonotype has only a few counts. The genes are TRBV3-1 and TRBJ2-1; the match to TRBD2 covers 15 bases. The CDR3 covers 20 residues. From germline, CDR1 is LGHDT and CDR2 YNNKEL (reference sequence). The J segment lost 4 bases and the V segment lost 0 bases, leaving 10 bases of the junction unmatched. The CDR3 DNA reads TGTGCCAGCAGCCAAGAGATTTGGACTAGCGGGGGGGGGAGGTACAATGAGCAGTTCTTC. Translation: CASSQEIWTSGGGRYNEQFF.

The V call is TRBV20-1, the J call TRBJ2-3; 16 bases are shared with TRBD2. Germline V gene data show CDR1 as DFQATT and CDR2 as SNEGSKA (reference sequence). The CDR3 consists of 18 residues. Germline trimming cut 1 base from V and 2 bases from J; bases unmatched to any gene: 6. As DNA, the CDR3 is TGCAGTGCTAGAGCTATGGGACTAGCGGGGGGGTACACAGATACGCAGTATTTT. Translation: CSARAMGLAGGYTDTQYF.

This clonotype has at least ten counts. The rearrangement joins TRBV2 to TRBJ1-4; 7 nucleotides match TRBD1. V dropped 6 bases and J dropped 4; count of bases not matched to a gene: 5. Germline V CDR1 and CDR2: SNHLY, FYNNEI. CDR3 length: 14 residues. The CDR3 loop reads CASSDRALNEKLFF. CDR3 DNA sequence: TGTGCCAGCAGCGACAGGGCGCTTAATGAAAAACTGTTTTTT.

This clonotype was seen repeatedly, ten times or more. This chain joins TRBV4-1 and TRBJ2-1, with 9 bases lining up with TRBD2. V lost 1 base, J lost 0 bases, and 13 bases stayed unmatched. Germline V CDR1 and CDR2: MGHRA, YSYEKL. The CDR3 is 20 amino acids. The CDR3 sequence is CASSQVGGSGSLNSYNEQFF. The DNA for the CDR3 is TGCGCCAGCAGCCAAGTTGGGGGTAGCGGGAGTTTGAACTCCTACAATGAGCAGTTCTTC.

This clonotype came up a few times. V gene TRBV7-3 combines with J gene TRBJ2-1; D is possibly TRBD2 (7 bases). CDR1 and CDR2 from the germline V gene are SGHTA and FQGTGA. CDR3 size: 15 residues. V shed 7 bases and J shed 5 bases, with 18 bases lying between them. The CDR3 here is CASTWGGAHDNEQFF. DNA for the CDR3: TGTGCCAGCACTTGGGGGGGGGCCCACGACAATGAGCAGTTCTTC.

The table lists this clonotype with many counts. This chain joins TRBV12-3 or TRBV12-4 and TRBJ1-1; no reliable D call. The ends were cut back, 4 bases at V and 0 bases at J, with 12 bases in the middle. The CDR3 loop spans 15 amino acids. The CDR3 DNA sequence: TGTGCCAGCAGTTGGTCCTCCAGTATGAACACTGAAGCTTTCTTT. Translated: CASSWSSSMNTEAFF.

This clonotype was seen at least ten times. The rearrangement uses TRBV14 and TRBJ1-2; no clear D. The CDR3 length is 15 residues. Germline CDR1 reads SGHDN; CDR2 reads FVKESK. The V gene lost 2 bases and the J gene lost 1 base, with 11 bases spanning the gap. The CDR3 protein is CASSQLPASNYGYTF. CDR3 DNA: TGTGCCAGCAGCCAACTTCCAGCCAGTAACTATGGCTACACCTTC.

This clonotype has more than one count but fewer than ten. The V and J genes are TRBV28 and TRBJ2-1; 10 bases match TRBD2. V gave up 6 bases and J gave up 8 bases; unmatched junction bases: 16. CDR1 is MDHEN and CDR2 is SYDVKM in the germline V gene. The CDR3 is 17 residues long. CDR3 sequence: CASSSPASSGRRYEQFF. CDR3 bases: TGTGCCAGCAGCTCCCCGGCATCTAGCGGGAGACGCTATGAGCAGTTCTTC.

J is TRBJ2-7 and V is TRBV6-5; D may be TRBD2 (7 bases). The V gene lost 7 bases and the J gene lost 4 bases, with 17 bases spanning the gap. CDR1 is MNHEY and CDR2 is SVGAGI in the germline V gene. This CDR3 contains 14 residues. CDR3 sequence reads: CASTRGGAGYEQYF. CDR3 DNA: TGTGCCAGCACCCGAGGGGGGGCTGGTTACGAGCAGTACTTC.

About this clonotype itself: A much bigger clone sits one base away, suggesting this may be a read error. The V and J genes are TRBV5-1 and TRBJ2-3; 7 positions agree with TRBD1. This CDR3 is 14 amino acids long. Germline V gene lookup returns CDR1 SGHRS and CDR2 YFSETQ. CDR3 nucleotide sequence: TGCGCCAGCAGCTTTGGACAGGTGGGAGATTCGCAGTATTTT. Translated: CASSFGQVGDSQYF.

At least ten counts were recorded for this clonotype. This sequence joins TRBV5-6 and TRBJ2-2, with 8 positions matching TRBD2. Germline V lookup: CDR1 SGHDT, CDR2 YYEEEE. V lost 4 bases, J lost 3 bases, and 5 bases stayed unmatched. The length of the CDR3 is 15 residues. The CDR3 loop reads CASSPSGRDTGELFF. The DNA for the CDR3 is TGTGCCAGCAGCCCCAGCGGGAGAGACACCGGGGAGCTGTTTTTT.

This clonotype showed up many times. The chain uses TRBV15 and TRBJ2-3; D could derive from TRBD1 or TRBD2 (5 bases each). The CDR3 runs 18 residues. Germline CDR1 reads LNHNV; CDR2 reads YYDKDF (reference sequence). V shed 3 bases and J shed 6 bases, with 25 bases lying between them. The CDR3 loop reads CATSRSQPGTLGGDTQYF. DNA of the CDR3: TGTGCCACCAGCAGGTCCCAACCCGGGACCTTAGGTGGGGATACGCAGTATTTT.

This clonotype was picked up many times. V gene TRBV19 combines with J gene TRBJ1-5; 10 bases are shared with TRBD1. The CDR3 covers 16 residues. V lost 7 bases to trimming and J lost 3 bases; unmatched junction nucleotides: 9. Germline V gives CDR1 LNHDA, CDR2 SQIVND (reference sequence). The CDR3 spells CASTPPGQGYNQPQHF. The DNA of the CDR3 is TGTGCCAGTACCCCCCCGGGACAGGGGTACAATCAGCCCCAGCATTTT.

This clonotype appeared many times. The chain joins TRBV28 to TRBJ2-3; possibly TRBD1 for D (5 bases). Germline-derived CDR1 and CDR2 are MDHEN and SYDVKM. The CDR3 loop spans 16 amino acids. Trimming removed 6 bases at V and 6 bases at J, with 22 bases between. CDR3 sequence: CASSQSRVGERDTQYF. CDR3 DNA sequence: TGTGCCAGCAGCCAAAGCAGAGTAGGGGAAAGGGATACGCAGTATTTT.

Ten or more counts support this clonotype. The rearrangement joins TRBV20-1 to TRBJ2-1; 12 bases are a match to TRBD2. There are 14 residues in the CDR3. Germline V gene lookup returns CDR1 DFQATT and CDR2 SNEGSKA (reference sequence). With V trimmed by 3 bases and J by 9 bases, 6 bases remained unmatched. The CDR3 bases are TGCAGTGCTAGTCCTAGCGGGAGGGATGGTGAGCAGTTCTTC. Amino acids: CSASPSGRDGEQFF.

The rearrangement links TRBV20-1 to TRBJ2-5, with 8 bases aligning to TRBD2. This CDR3 comprises 16 residues. V shed 3 bases, J shed 1 base, and the junction held 10 bases outside the gene matches. Germline V gene data show CDR1 as DFQATT and CDR2 as SNEGSKA (reference sequence). The CDR3 coding sequence is TGCAGTGCTAGGGTCTTCGGAGCGGGGGCCCAAGAGACCCAGTACTTC. Translation gives CSARVFGAGAQETQYF.

This chain uses TRBV15 with TRBJ1-1, with unresolved D. The CDR3 extends over 11 amino acids. V was pared by 8 bases and J by 4 bases, with 8 bases between. CDR1 LNHNV and CDR2 YYDKDF come from the germline V gene (reference sequence). The CDR3 is CATGESTEAFF. As DNA, the CDR3 is TGTGCCACCGGCGAGAGCACTGAAGCTTTCTTT.

This clonotype was detected a few times. The chain uses TRBV28 and TRBJ2-7, with 7 bases lining up with TRBD1. Losses at the gene ends were 7 bases for V and 4 bases for J; bases not matched to a gene: 7. CDR1 is MDHEN, CDR2 SYDVKM, per germline. There are 13 residues in the CDR3. DNA of the CDR3: TGTGCCAGCAACCCCGGGACAGCTTACGAGCAGTACTTC. Amino acids: CASNPGTAYEQYF.

This clonotype was counted a few times. The chain couples TRBV2 to TRBJ1-1; D is uncertain. This CDR3 is 10 amino acids long. Trimming removed 7 bases from V and 7 bases from J, with 7 bases in between. Germline CDR1 reads SNHLY; CDR2 reads FYNNEI. The CDR3 nucleotides read TGTGCCAGCAAAGATTATGAAGCTTTCTTT. The encoded protein is CASKDYEAFF. Together with reference TRBV2 and TRBJ1-1, the CDR3 gives the full variable domain: EPEVTQTPSHQVTQMGQEVILRCVPISNHLYFYWYRQILGQKVEFLVSFYNNEISEKSEIFDDQFSVERPDGSNFTLKIRSTKLEDSAMYFCASKDYEAFFGQGTRLTVV.

This clonotype was picked up many times. CDR3 in DNA: TGTGCCACCGGCCCTGAGGGGGAAGAGACCCAGTACTTC. This translates into CATGPEGEETQYF. The J gene is TRBJ2-5, the V gene TRBV10-3; possibly TRBD1 for D (6 bases). The ends were cut back, 10 bases at V and 3 bases at J, with 15 bases in the middle. The CDR3 extends over 13 amino acids. CDR1 and CDR2 from the germline V gene are ENHRY and SYGVKD.

In this sample, this clonotype turned up many times. The chain uses TRBV7-9 and TRBJ1-1; 7 nucleotides match TRBD1. The ends lost 7 bases at V and 7 bases at J; junction bases unmatched: 6. Germline CDR1 reads SEHNR; CDR2 reads FQNEAQ (reference sequence). The CDR3 runs 12 residues. CDR3 protein: CASKDRSIEAFF. The CDR3 DNA reads TGTGCCAGCAAGGACAGGAGCATTGAAGCTTTCTTT.